One sample yielded the 30 T cell receptor beta chains listed below, sequenced in a study of sequential checkpoint blockade in melanoma. Treatment: randomized to nivolumab then ipilimumab (arm A) or the reverse (arm B). Sequenced by immunoSEQ multiplex PCR; TCRdb stores in-frame clones only, minus some. The table records about 18,000 clones, roughly 66% of them present only once. The source was CD8+ T cells sorted from blood (inferred from file names), collected from a patient given nivolumab and ipilimumab in sequence. All receptors derive from a human donor with melanoma.

The rearrangement links TRBV28 to TRBJ2-1; D uncertain. V was shortened by 5 bases and J by 8 bases, with 13 bases between the two germline ends. This CDR3 is built from 13 residues. Germline CDR1 reads MDHEN; CDR2 reads SYDVKM. For the CDR3, the DNA is TGTGCCAGCAGTCCCGGGTTGCGCGATGAGCAGTTCTTC. It is translated as CASSPGLRDEQFF.

Points on this clone: Other nucleotide sequences from this sample produce the same CDR3. This sequence joins TRBV28 and TRBJ1-5; D remains ambiguous. The CDR3 extends over 12 amino acids. The germline gives CDR1 MDHEN, CDR2 SYDVKM. The germline V and J ends were trimmed by 8 bases and 5 bases, with 10 bases remaining between them. The CDR3 DNA sequence: TGTGCCAGCTCCCGGAGGGATCAGCCCCAGCATTTT. Its protein product is CASSRRDQPQHF. Using reference TRBV28 and TRBJ1-5 for the parts outside the CDR3, the full variable domain is DVKVTQSSRYLVKRTGEKVFLECVQDMDHENMFWYRQDPGLGLRLIYFSYDVKMKEKGDIPEGYSVSREKKERFSLILESASTNQTSMYLCASSRRDQPQHFGDGTRLSIL.

The rearrangement links TRBV15 to TRBJ1-2, with a weak D call TRBD1 (5 bases). V shed 0 bases and J shed 14 bases, with 22 bases lying between them. CDR1 is LNHNV, CDR2 YYDKDF, per germline (reference sequence). The CDR3 runs 15 residues. CDR3 sequence: CATSREGRGRYEETF. CDR3 in DNA: TGTGCCACCAGCAGAGAAGGGCGGGGCCGATATGAGGAGACCTTC.

The chain combines TRBV6-5 with TRBJ1-5, with no clear D. The germline V gene has CDR1 MNHEY and CDR2 SVGAGI. V lost 0 bases and J lost 5, with 5 bases in between. The CDR3 is made up of 13 amino acids. CDR3 sequence: CASSYSRDQPQHF. In DNA form, the CDR3 reads TGTGCCAGCAGTTACTCTCGTGATCAGCCCCAGCATTTT.

The chain recombines TRBV28 with TRBJ2-5; 10 positions agree with TRBD2. The CDR3 covers 14 residues. In germline, CDR1 is MDHEN, CDR2 SYDVKM. The ends lost 4 bases at V and 5 bases at J; junction bases unmatched: 4. The CDR3 nucleotides read TGTGCCAGCAGTTCGAGCGGGGGGGCCGAGACCCAGTACTTC. Its protein is CASSSSGGAETQYF.

In its sample, this clone was seen a few times. The germline gene is not matched at one end of the junction; a read error may be the cause. This specimen includes other DNA sequences encoding the same CDR3. The V call is TRBV2, the J call TRBJ2-7, with D maybe TRBD1 (7 bases). The CDR3 spans 14 residues. Germline V CDR1 and CDR2: SNHLY, FYNNEI. The CDR3: CASMRDSLAYEKYF. As DNA, the CDR3 is TGTGCCAGCATGCGGGACAGTTTAGCTTACGAGAAGTATTTC.

The chain has TRBV27 and TRBJ2-7; 7 bases map to TRBD1. From germline, CDR1 is MNHEY and CDR2 SMNVEV (reference sequence). This CDR3 contains 15 residues. The ends lost 6 bases at V and 6 bases at J; junction bases unmatched: 14. DNA for the CDR3: TGTGCCAGCAGGGTATCACAGGGGTGGATGGGCGAGCAGTACTTC. Amino acids: CASRVSQGWMGEQYF.

The chain joins TRBV27 to TRBJ1-5, with TRBD1 matching over 7 bases. This CDR3 has 16 amino acids. V trimming: 5 bases; J trimming: 2 bases; junction bases outside the gene matches: 9. Germline-derived CDR1 and CDR2 are MNHEY and SMNVEV (reference sequence). In nucleotides, the CDR3 is TGTGCCAGCAGTGGACTGACCGGGACAGGCAATCAGCCCCAGCATTTT. It is translated as CASSGLTGTGNQPQHF.

V gene TRBV29-1 combines with J gene TRBJ1-2; 7 bases are shared with TRBD1. This CDR3 comprises 14 residues. Losses at the gene ends were 8 bases for V and 2 bases for J; bases not matched to a gene: 11. Germline V lookup: CDR1 SQVTM, CDR2 ANQGSEA. The DNA of the CDR3 is TGCAGCACCTACTTACAGGGGATAAACTATGGCTACACCTTC. It specifies CSTYLQGINYGYTF.

The gene calls are TRBV4-3 and TRBJ1-2; possibly TRBD1 for D (5 bases). V lost 2 bases to trimming and J lost 1 base, with 11 bases between them. This CDR3 contains 15 residues. In germline, CDR1 is LGHNA, CDR2 YSLEER. This chain's CDR3 is CASSQSPGDNYGYTF. The CDR3 nucleotides are TGCGCCAGCAGCCAATCCCCGGGGGATAACTATGGCTACACCTTC.

This clone showed up just once. The chain has TRBV19 and TRBJ1-1; 7 nucleotides line up with TRBD1. V trimming: 5 bases; J trimming: 4 bases; junction bases outside the gene matches: 4. CDR1 is LNHDA, CDR2 SQIVND, per germline (reference sequence). The CDR3 covers 13 residues. As DNA, the CDR3 is TGTGCCAGTAGTGCCACAGGGGTCACTGAAGCTTTCTTT. The encoded protein is CASSATGVTEAFF.

The table lists this clone with a few counts. This sequence joins TRBV2 and TRBJ1-3; 9 bases match TRBD1. CDR1 SNHLY and CDR2 FYNNEI come from the germline V gene. The V segment lost 6 bases and the J segment 3 bases; nucleotides outside the gene matches: 15. The CDR3 contains 18 residues. In nucleotides, the CDR3 is TGTGCCAGCAGCCATCCCGGGACAGGGCGGCTCCATGGAAACACCATATATTTT. Encoded protein: CASSHPGTGRLHGNTIYF.

The rearrangement joins TRBV29-1 to TRBJ2-7; D is unclear. V shed 2 bases and J shed 4 bases, with 9 bases lying between them. CDR3 length equals 12 residues. Germline assignment: CDR1 SQVTM and CDR2 ANQGSEA. Here the CDR3 DNA reads TGCAGCGTTGAATCTCACGGTTACGAGCAGTACTTC. It specifies CSVESHGYEQYF.

This chain uses TRBV11-1 with TRBJ2-3; D is ambiguous. This CDR3 region has 16 residues. Trimming left V 4 bases short and J 2 bases short, with 16 bases between. The germline V gene encodes CDR1 SGHAT and CDR2 FQDESV (reference sequence). CDR3 residues: CASSSLLATDTDTQYF. The CDR3 region has the DNA TGTGCCAGCAGCTCCCTCCTTGCAACAGACACAGATACGCAGTATTTT.

This clone was seen at least ten times. This rearrangement joins TRBV4-3 to TRBJ2-7, with TRBD1 matching over 8 bases. J gave up 1 base and V 1 base, and 3 bases lay outside the gene matches. The CDR3 has 15 amino acids. Germline CDR1 and CDR2: LGHNA and YSLEER. The CDR3 nucleotides read TGCGCCAGCAGCCAAGGACGGACAGGGTCCTACGAGCAGTACTTC. Amino acids: CASSQGRTGSYEQYF.

The rearrangement links TRBV6-4 to TRBJ2-2; 7 nucleotides line up with TRBD2. The V gene end was trimmed by 4 bases and the J gene end by 4 bases; junction bases not matched to a gene: 0. The CDR3 sequence is 13 residues long. Germline V gene data show CDR1 as MRHNA and CDR2 as SNTAGT. The CDR3 DNA reads as TGTGCCAGCAGTGGGACTAGCACCGGGGAGCTGTTTTTT. Translation: CASSGTSTGELFF.

This clone was observed a few times. The chain employs TRBV27 and TRBJ2-7; 9 bases fit TRBD1. The V gene's germline CDR1 is MNHEY and CDR2 SMNVEV (reference sequence). The CDR3 consists of 14 residues. V gave up 6 bases and J gave up 2 bases; unmatched junction bases: 5. Here the CDR3 reads CASSFGTGTYEQYF. For the CDR3, the DNA is TGTGCCAGCAGCTTTGGGACAGGGACCTACGAGCAGTACTTC.

The gene calls are TRBV30 and TRBJ1-2; D ambiguous. Germline V gene data show CDR1 as GTSNPN and CDR2 as SVGIG (reference sequence). CDR3 length: 13 residues. Trimming stripped 2 bases from V and 5 bases from J, with 12 bases between. CDR3 nucleotide sequence: TGTGCCTGGAGTTGGGCTGGAGGGTATGGCTACACCTTC. Translating gives CAWSWAGGYGYTF. The full variable domain, rest sourced from reference TRBV30 and TRBJ1-2, is SQTIHQWPATLVQPVGSPLSLECTVEGTSNPNLYWYRQAAGRGLQLLFYSVGIGQISSEVPQNLSASRPQDRQFILSSKKLLLSDSGFYLCAWSWAGGYGYTFGSGTRLTVV.

In this sample, this clone turned up once. V usage is TRBV19 and J usage is TRBJ2-7, with a weak D call TRBD2 (5 bases). Germline lookup yields CDR1 LNHDA and CDR2 SQIVND (reference sequence). Trimming shortened V by 1 base and J by 2 bases, and 12 bases separated the two germline ends. The length of the CDR3 is 15 residues. Written as DNA, the CDR3 is TGTGCCAGTAGTATAGCGGGAATCAACCCCTACGAGCAGTACTTC. Protein sequence: CASSIAGINPYEQYF.

V gene TRBV27 combines with J gene TRBJ2-7, with a weak D call TRBD1 (6 bases). The ends were cut back, 3 bases at V and 7 bases at J, with 13 bases in the middle. CDR1 and CDR2 (germline): MNHEY, SMNVEV (reference sequence). The CDR3 contains 13 residues. The CDR3 region has the DNA TGTGCCAGCAGTTTGCAGGGGCCGGGGGAGCAGTACTTC. Amino acid sequence: CASSLQGPGEQYF.

Only one count was recorded for this clone. The V gene is TRBV28, the J gene TRBJ2-7; 7 nucleotides align to TRBD1. The CDR3 loop spans 14 amino acids. J lost 0 bases, V lost 4 bases, and 3 bases had no gene match. Germline CDR1 is MDHEN and CDR2 is SYDVKM. In DNA form, the CDR3 reads TGTGCCAGCAGTTGGACAGGACTCTCCTACGAGCAGTACTTC. It specifies CASSWTGLSYEQYF.

The gene calls are TRBV28 and TRBJ1-1, with no clear D. The CDR3 sequence is 14 residues long. Trimming stripped 2 bases from V and 6 bases from J, with 13 bases between. Germline assignment: CDR1 MDHEN and CDR2 SYDVKM. This CDR3 reads CASSLEGRRAEAFF. Here the CDR3 DNA reads TGTGCCAGCAGTTTAGAGGGCAGAAGGGCTGAAGCTTTCTTT.

This chain connects TRBV28 to TRBJ1-2, with no clear D. Trimming took 6 bases from V and 0 from J, leaving 11 bases between them. CDR1 is MDHEN and CDR2 is SYDVKM in the germline V gene. The CDR3 totals 14 residues. CDR3 amino acids: CASRSLFTNYGYTF. As DNA, the CDR3 is TGTGCCAGCAGATCCCTTTTTACTAACTATGGCTACACCTTC.

V and J are TRBV28 and TRBJ2-1; TRBD2 agrees at 12 bases. Germline lookup yields CDR1 MDHEN and CDR2 SYDVKM. The V gene end was trimmed by 3 bases and the J gene end by 4 bases; junction bases not matched to a gene: 1. This CDR3 has 15 amino acids. The CDR3 here is CASSFGTSGYNEQFF. The CDR3 DNA is TGTGCCAGCAGTTTTGGGACTAGCGGGTACAATGAGCAGTTCTTC.

The genes are TRBV6-1 and TRBJ1-2; 9 bases align to TRBD1. CDR3 length equals 17 residues. Losses at the gene ends were 3 bases for V and 3 bases for J; bases not matched to a gene: 11. Germline CDR1 and CDR2: MNHNS and SASEGT. The CDR3 coding sequence is TGTGCCAGCAGTGACGCGGGTCCGGGACAGGGCGACTATGGCTACACCTTC. Translated: CASSDAGPGQGDYGYTF.

There are a few counts of this clone. The chain couples TRBV7-9 to TRBJ2-3, with 7 positions matching TRBD1. Trimming removed 5 bases from V and 4 bases from J; junction bases left unmatched: 6. Germline loops: CDR1 SEHNR, CDR2 FQNEAQ (reference sequence). The CDR3 is 14 residues long. The CDR3 sequence: CASSGRDSPDTQYF. The CDR3 coding sequence is TGTGCCAGCAGCGGAAGGGACAGTCCAGATACGCAGTATTTT.

The V call is TRBV7-8, the J call TRBJ1-1, with 8 bases identical to TRBD1. Germline lookup yields CDR1 SGHVS and CDR2 FQNEAQ. V gave up 7 bases and J gave up 4 bases; unmatched junction bases: 11. This CDR3 comprises 15 residues. In DNA, the CDR3 is TGTGCCAGCACCAAAACCAGGGGGCGCGGCACTGAAGCTTTCTTT. Translated, it gives CASTKTRGRGTEAFF.

The chain has TRBV4-3 and TRBJ2-3, with D perhaps TRBD1 (5 bases). From germline, CDR1 is LGHNA and CDR2 YSLEER. Between the trimmed V and J ends, which lost 4 bases and 1 base, there was a span of 12 bases. The CDR3 spans 15 residues. CDR3 region: CASSPYFRGTDTQYF. CDR3 nucleotides: TGCGCCAGCAGCCCTTATTTCAGGGGCACAGATACGCAGTATTTT.

V usage is TRBV5-1 and J usage is TRBJ2-7; maybe TRBD2 (6 bases). The germline V gene has CDR1 SGHRS and CDR2 YFSETQ. The CDR3 totals 12 residues. The V gene lost 4 bases and the J gene lost 5 bases, with 10 bases spanning the gap. The CDR3 loop is CASSPRGDEQYF. The CDR3 nucleotides are TGCGCCAGCAGCCCCCGCGGGGACGAGCAGTACTTC.

CDR3 DNA: TGTGCCAGCAGCTTAGTGGGACAGAATGACAATGAGCAGTTCTTC. Amino acid sequence: CASSLVGQNDNEQFF. The chain combines TRBV7-9 with TRBJ2-1; 7 bases align to TRBD1. Germline CDR1 and CDR2: SEHNR and FQNEAQ (reference sequence). This CDR3 comprises 15 residues. Germline trimming cut 1 base from V and 5 bases from J; bases unmatched to any gene: 5. Combining the CDR3 with reference TRBV7-9 and TRBJ2-1 gives the whole variable domain DTGVSQNPRHKITKRGQNVTFRCDPISEHNRLYWYRQTLGQGPEFLTYFQNEAQLEKSRLLSDRFSAERPKGSFSTLEIQRTEQGDSAMYLCASSLVGQNDNEQFFGPGTRLTVL.